A selection of T cell receptor beta chains follows, all from one sample in a study of cytomegalovirus exposure and HLA in healthy donors. Profiled with immunoSEQ multiplex PCR; TCRdb holds only in-frame clones, not every one. The sample carries more than 150,000 clones, around three quarters recorded once. Sequenced material: PBMCs. These receptors were collected from a woman aged 25 to 39 in good health and CMV-seronegative. Both conserved end residues are part of each CDR3. Fields, in order: J gene, V gene, CDR3 protein.

>TRBJ2-7|TRBV5-1
CASSLDPAGTGHVEQYF
>TRBJ1-1|TRBV19
CATLRGHLNTEAFF
>TRBJ2-5|TRBV5-4
CASSPGGATQETQYF
>TRBJ2-3|TRBV6-6
CASSYIGQGLNTQYF
>TRBJ2-5|TRBV28
CASSFGLAGGMGYQETQYF
>TRBJ2-6|TRBV6-1
CASSQQRSGANVLTF
>TRBJ2-1|TRBV12-5
CASGPLHNEQFF
>TRBJ2-5|TRBV30
CAWRGDRRQETQYF
>TRBJ1-5|TRBV6-5
CASSSRQSNQPQHF
>TRBJ1-5|TRBV2
CASSQRTGLGNQPQHF
>TRBJ1-1|TRBV27
CASSLGGQGRTEAFF
>TRBJ2-5|TRBV4-1
CASSHELAGGPTETQYF
>TRBJ2-3|TRBV18
CASGGDTQYF
>TRBJ1-4|TRBV5-6
CASSLGGGPNEKLFF
>TRBJ1-1|TRBV19
CASSIADGLGTEAFF
>TRBJ2-3|TRBV6-5
CASSSRGGTDTQYF
>TRBJ1-2|TRBV7-2
CASSSQGSYGYTF
>TRBJ2-6|TRBV19
CASIAQPGGANVLTF
>TRBJ2-4|TRBV2
CASLTQGGKNIQYF
>TRBJ2-1|TRBV9
CASSPSGRGNANEQFF
>TRBJ1-6|TRBV14
CASSLQGIRNSPLHF
>TRBJ1-5|TRBV2
CASSGTGGNQPQHF
>TRBJ1-1|TRBV7-3
CASSSGLLTEAFF
>TRBJ1-5|TRBV7-2
CASSLTGAKNQPQHF
>TRBJ2-2|TRBV5-6
CASSFDRGRYTGELFF
>TRBJ2-1|TRBV4-1
CASSQGAWEAVYNEQFF
>TRBJ1-5|TRBV5-4
CASSERGDQPQHF
>TRBJ2-3|TRBV15
CATSRTGGVDTQYF